The clone carrying this T cell receptor beta chain was counted many times. The antigen remains undetermined. The source of the sample is a study of Graves' ophthalmopathy and Graves' hyperthyroidism. Findings and limits, study-wide: The model forecast ophthalmopathy progression, reaching roughly 71% sensitivity and about 75% specificity. Most expanded clonotypes in thyroid above 0.001 frequency also showed up in blood.

TCR beta CDR3 amplification used RNA transcripts. Investigators did first-round RT-PCR with HTBI primers, then second-round multiplex PCR. Each CDR3 protein is one row after TCRdb ran MiXCR on the multiplex PCR reads. Of about 170,000 distinct CDR3 sequences listed, 30% to 45% were seen once; the top ten hold roughly 5.2%. Per germline, CDR1 MDHEN and CDR2 SYDVKM. CDR3 length equals 15 residues. Trimming cost V 7 bases and J 2 bases; bases outside gene matches: 11. Each diagnosis was determined on the basis of clinical symptoms, serum thyroxine, TRAb, thyroid ultrasound and orbital computed tomography. The PBMCs were taken from around 9.1 ml of fresh peripheral blood.

The sequenced material came from peripheral blood. The clonotype was recovered from a woman aged 40-49 years with Graves' ophthalmopathy. The chain links TRBV28 to TRBJ2-7, with 7 bases matching TRBD2. The CDR3 reads CASKGTTKTPYEQYF. The DNA of the CDR3 is TGTGCCAGCAAAGGGACTACCAAAACCCCCTACGAGCAGTACTTC.